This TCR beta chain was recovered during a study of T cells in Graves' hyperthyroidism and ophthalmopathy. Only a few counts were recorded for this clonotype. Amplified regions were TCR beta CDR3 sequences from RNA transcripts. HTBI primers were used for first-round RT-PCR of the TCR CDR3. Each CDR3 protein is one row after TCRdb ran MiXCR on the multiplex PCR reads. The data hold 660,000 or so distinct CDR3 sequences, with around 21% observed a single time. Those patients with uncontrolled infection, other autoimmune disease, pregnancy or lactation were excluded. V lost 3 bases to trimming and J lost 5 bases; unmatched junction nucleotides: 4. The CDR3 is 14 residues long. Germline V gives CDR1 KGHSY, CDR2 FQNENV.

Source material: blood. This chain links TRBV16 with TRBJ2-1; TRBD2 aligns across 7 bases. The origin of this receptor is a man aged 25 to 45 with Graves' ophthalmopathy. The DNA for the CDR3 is TGTGCCAGCAGCCATGGGACTAATAACAATGAGCAGTTCTTC. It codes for CASSHGTNNNEQFF.